This T cell receptor (beta chain) was recovered during a study of blood T cells in healthy people across ages. Each sample provided at least 6 micrograms of extracted total RNA. The ends were cut back, 2 bases at V and 3 bases at J, with 14 bases in the middle. The CDR3 totals 16 residues. Germline values: CDR1 MNHNS, CDR2 SASEGT. Through a sample-barcoded 5' primer and a J-beta primer mix, a second PCR was run for roughly 6 to 12 cycles. Each cDNA molecule was tagged by a template-switch adaptor with 12 random nucleotides. TCRdb re-analysed the 5' RACE reads in MiXCR, keeping a single row per CDR3 protein. Counted here are roughly 1.6 million distinct CDR3 sequences, about 31% occurring once; the ten biggest clones make up around 10%.

The chain carries TRBV6-1 and TRBJ2-1, with D unclear. The specimen was blood. The receptor comes from a woman aged 25 to 39 in good health. The CDR3: CASSEIIQWVYNEQFF. The CDR3 DNA reads as TGTGCCAGCAGTGAAATCATCCAGTGGGTCTACAATGAGCAGTTCTTC.